The present entry profiles one TCR beta chain with its context. Amplification yielded TCR beta CDR3 regions, with RNA transcripts as the source. First-round RT-PCR of the TCR CDR3 relied on the HTBI primer set. TCRdb re-derived calls from the multiplex PCR reads in MiXCR, one entry per CDR3 protein. The sample yields approximately 520,000 distinct CDR3 sequences, approximately 25% seen once. The source of the sample is a study of T cells in Graves' hyperthyroidism and ophthalmopathy. The length of the CDR3 is 18 residues. The germline V gene has CDR1 MNHEY and CDR2 SVGEGT. V lost 2 bases, J lost 4 bases, and 23 bases lay in between.

This sequence joins TRBV6-2 or TRBV6-3 and TRBJ1-1; perhaps TRBD1 as D (6 bases). The sequencing sample was made of blood. The sequence was obtained from a woman younger than 45 with Graves' ophthalmopathy. The CDR3 DNA reads as TGTGCCAGCAGTTACACCCACGGTCTCGGGGGGGCTAGCACTGAAGCTTTCTTT. Residues: CASSYTHGLGGASTEAFF.